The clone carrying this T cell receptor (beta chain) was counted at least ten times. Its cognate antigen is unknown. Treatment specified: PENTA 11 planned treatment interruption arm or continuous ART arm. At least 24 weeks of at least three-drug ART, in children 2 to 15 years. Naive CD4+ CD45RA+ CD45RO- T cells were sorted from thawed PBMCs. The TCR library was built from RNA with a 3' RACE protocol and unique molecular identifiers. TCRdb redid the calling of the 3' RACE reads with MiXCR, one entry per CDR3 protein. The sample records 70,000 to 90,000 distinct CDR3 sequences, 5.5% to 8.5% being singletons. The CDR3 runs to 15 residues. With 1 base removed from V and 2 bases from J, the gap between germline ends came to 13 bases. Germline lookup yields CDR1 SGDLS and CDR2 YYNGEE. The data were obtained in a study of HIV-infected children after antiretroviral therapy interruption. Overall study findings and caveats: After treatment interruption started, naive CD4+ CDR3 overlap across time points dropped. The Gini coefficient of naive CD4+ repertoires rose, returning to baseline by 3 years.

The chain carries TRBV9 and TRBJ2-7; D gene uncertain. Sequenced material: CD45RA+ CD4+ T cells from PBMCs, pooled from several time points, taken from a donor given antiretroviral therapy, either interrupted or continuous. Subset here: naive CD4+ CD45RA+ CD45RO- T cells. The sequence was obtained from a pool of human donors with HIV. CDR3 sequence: CASSVSSLGTYEQYF. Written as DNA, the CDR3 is TGTGCCAGCAGCGTATCAAGCCTAGGGACCTACGAGCAGTACTTC.